The following is a TCR beta chain sequence with its context. No antigen is known for it. There are no base qualities to consult, and no much larger clone falls within one base. Additional DNA sequences in this sample encode the identical CDR3. These data are taken from a study of cytomegalovirus exposure and HLA in healthy donors (dated by TCRdb to the late 2010s). General notes on the study: An earlier analysis of under 600 of the donors reported roughly 270 Gb of sequence data and around 120 million unique TCR beta sequences from 150 million to 200 million T cells. Roughly 300 gigabases of sequencing data and approximately 91 million unique TCR sequences made up an early release that covered 640 HLA-typed donors. Of the roughly 400 genotyped donors, over 80% were placed in the genetic ancestry cluster associated with self-reported Caucasian donors. The study aimed to test whether cataloging public T cell receptors could reveal signatures of past pathogen exposure. Using immunosequencing, the study profiled T cell repertoires from around 680 subjects and related those repertoires to cytomegalovirus serostatus. In addition to the first cohort of around 670 subjects, a separate validation cohort of over 90 different subjects was used. To predict cytomegalovirus infection status, the study brought together high-throughput TCR immunosequencing, statistical association of individual TCRs with disease status, and machine learning. A later analysis re-examined previously published TCR beta repertoires from several hundred donors and added high-resolution HLA genotyping to investigate patterns of TCR occurrence. In the later analysis, no new phenotypic data were used to find candidate immune exposures; instead, reliance was placed on TCR beta sequences and their occurrence across donors. To decide whether each TCR beta V gene segment behaved as functional or pseudogenic, an earlier analysis of 587 of the donors relied on high-throughput TCR beta sequencing. Donor age, sex, ethnicity and CMV serostatus were collected together with the repertoire data. A later genetic analysis used genome-wide SNP genotypes for about 60% of the roughly 700 donors, treating that subset as a discovery cohort. All discovery cohort repertoires had been generated using a single sequencing platform. HLA typing covered class I and class II loci at four-digit resolution. The number of typed donors differed by locus: about 620-640 for A, B, C, DRB1 and DQB1; some 500 for DQA1; around 610 for DPA1; and about 450 for DPB1. A few DR-DQ haplotypes were handled as single units for association and clustering because linkage in the cohort was strong. On average, roughly 240,000 unique TCR beta nucleotide sequences were sequenced per donor among a few hundred genotyped donors of the cohort, with 15% to 20% of those sequences being non-productive.

Library generation was performed with the immunoSEQ multiplex PCR assay. For the multiplex PCR, a mixture combining 60 forward primers for TCR Vbeta segments and 13 reverse primers for TCR Jbeta segments was used. Amplification of the CDR3 region of rearranged TCR beta genes was performed with a multiplex PCR assay on genomic DNA. The amplified TCR beta libraries were sequenced on the Illumina HiSeq System as 87-base-pair reads. As for how the authors treated the data: A later analysis tallied tens of millions of unique TCR beta chains across the 660 or so repertoires, and about 10 million of those chains were shared by two or more donors. A nearest-neighbor algorithm error-corrected the raw reads and collapsed the reads into unique sequences, merging closely related sequences to remove PCR and sequencing errors. Alignment of CDR3 sequences to IMGT reference sequences was used to assign V, D and J gene segments. For a sequence to be retained, at least a six-nucleotide match to both a V gene segment and a J gene segment was required. Rearrangements were called productive when the CDR3 lacked stop codons and stayed in frame with V and J; all others were non-productive. Following IMGT convention, CDR3 was defined as the stretch from the second conserved V-encoded cysteine to the conserved J-encoded phenylalanine. In an earlier analysis of 587 of the donors, sequences lacking an unambiguous match to a single V gene segment were excluded. An earlier analysis of 500 to 600 of the donors classified V segments as functional when productive rearrangements were above 56.7% and as segregating when the standard deviation between donors was above 5%. A statistical classification framework was developed to diagnose cytomegalovirus status using the catalog of TCR beta chain sequences. In a later analysis, V and J genes were assigned by comparing TCR nucleotide sequences against IMGT/GENE-DB human TR gene sequences. The TCRdist pipeline was used in a later analysis to assign CDR3 sequences and most-parsimonious VDJ recombination scenarios. In a later analysis, each TCR beta chain was defined by its CDR3 amino acid sequence together with its V-gene family, and reads without a unique V-gene family were excluded. A later analysis removed 500 to 650 highly shared, low-generation-probability nucleotide sequences to deal with suspected cross-contamination and a sequencing artifact. In a later analysis, a clonal expansion index was calculated for each public chain from normalized within-repertoire ranks of inferred template counts. In a later analysis, generation probabilities were computed with a VDJ recombination model fitted to out-of-frame rearrangements, and the resulting probabilities were checked against IGoR. In a later analysis, TCR-TCR, TCR-HLA and TCR-CMV co-occurrence was scored with hypergeometric tests, and a repertoire-size bias correction was applied to TCR pairs. False discovery rates were estimated in a later analysis by permuting HLA or CMV assignments 20 times. In a later analysis, co-occurring TCRs were grouped using DBSCAN, with TCRdist sequence similarity added in when clustering inside HLA-allele-positive subsets. Repertoires with fewer than 30,000 or more than 120,000 public chains were left out of co-occurrence clustering, as were a few repertoires with anomalous nucleotide sharing. Here the immuneACCESS table is served through TCRdb, limited to in-frame sequences with V and J called. Missing clones are a known gap in these copies; in checked studies unresolved V genes cover under half, and the rest lacks a known reason. V, J and clone size are those of that table, while D and trimming were read from the DNA. Counted in this sample were about 140,000 clones; around 80% of them appeared once. Of the sample, around 2.5% is held by the ten largest clones.

In total, 600 or so healthy bone marrow donors made up the cohort. Cohort members were all nominally healthy when sampled, although unrecorded immune exposures were likely present. The donor tested CMV seronegative, placing the donor among the 300 to 450 seronegative members of the cohort. A peripheral blood sample was provided by each donor, and peripheral blood mononuclear cells were used for TCR beta sequencing. The Qiagen DNeasy Blood Extraction Kit was used to extract genomic DNA from the blood cell samples. Overall study outcomes, separate from this receptor: In a later analysis, TCR association rates were found to vary across HLA loci, with the most associated TCRs seen for DRB1 alleles and the fewest for HLA-C alleles. Assigning TCR associations to individual alleles was difficult when HLA alleles, especially DR and DQ, strongly co-occurred. Compared with the roughly 600-donor mean, donors in an Asian-associated ancestry cluster had fewer N-insertions in productive TCRs, according to a later genetic analysis. Most TCR sequences were observed very rarely across donors, whereas some public TCRs were present in many individuals. In a later analysis, some 17,000 TCR beta sequences were associated with specific HLA alleles at a false discovery rate of 0.05. The earlier analysis of approximately 540 of the donors excluded 15 to 20 rarely observed V segments, including chromosome 9 orphons, because counts were too low. A later analysis reported that several top co-occurrence clusters appeared linked to parvovirus B19, influenza, CMV and Epstein-Barr virus. A cluster of highly shared sequence variants was judged likely to be a technical artifact of the sequencing pipeline. In vitro tests confirmed that a few of the cytomegalovirus-associated TCR beta chains recognize cytomegalovirus antigens. According to the authors, the approach could potentially be generalized to other disease states and immunological phenotypes. In an earlier analysis of fewer than 750 of the donors, most TCR beta V segments were observed in productive rearrangements about 87% or about 30% of the time, broadly matching IMGT annotations. Because HLA typing was missing for some donors at each locus, association tests included only the typed subset. A further reported finding was that TCR beta sequences accurately predicted the HLA-A and HLA-B alleles for most subjects in the first cohort. Most CMV-associated TCR beta chains appeared to be HLA-restricted in a later analysis, and the HLA associations seemed to be driven largely by CMV exposure. Correlated functional status among segregating V segments might reflect linkage disequilibrium, but an unknown experimental factor could not be ruled out. In both the original and validation cohorts, the classifier was reported to diagnose cytomegalovirus status with high specificity and sensitivity. In this cohort, only TCR beta chains were sequenced, and detectable features were limited by the absence of alpha or paired-chain data. An association between a missense DCLRE1C variant and V-gene and J-gene trimming of TCR beta chains was found in a later genetic analysis and replicated in an independent cohort. Immune exposure information for the cohort was limited to CMV serostatus. The study gave a list of 150 to 200 TCR beta chains associated with cytomegalovirus. The presence/absence analyses assumed that sequencing depth was roughly uniform across donors, and that assumption may not be true. Compared with equally common non-associated chains, HLA-associated TCR beta chains in a later analysis were more clonally expanded and had lower generation probabilities.

The sequence was obtained from a man aged 50 to 59 in good health and CMV-seronegative. Sequenced: PBMCs.

The nucleotides read TGTGCCAGCAGCCTCGGACAAGGGGATCAGCCCCAGCATTTT. It specifies CASSLGQGDQPQHF. The rearrangement joined TRBV6-5 to TRBJ1-5; a weak D assignment points to TRBD1 (5 bases agree). The CDR3 goes from the cysteine to the phenylalanine over 14 residues. Just the 42-base CDR3 DNA is kept, in frame starting at base 1. The germline V gene sets CDR1 to MNHEY and CDR2 to SVGAGI. V was cut back by 6 bases and J by 5 bases, leaving a gap of 14 bases between them.